Included here is one T cell receptor beta chain sequence, with context. Its antigen is not identified. The data were produced by immunoSEQ multiplex PCR, yet TCRdb's version contains in-frame clones alone and is incomplete. Here the sample spans some 96,000 clones, roughly 93% being singletons. This entry is derived from a study of siplizumab effects on memory and regulatory T cells. General study points: The majority of clones, roughly 80-96% of proliferating CD4+ or CD8+ clones, lacked an assignable naive or memory phenotype.

The CDR3 runs to 15 residues. Germline V lookup: CDR1 SGHNT, CDR2 YYREEE (reference sequence). V was clipped by 3 bases and J by 4 bases; unmatched bases: 6. The receptor was isolated from a human donor in good health. The chain joins TRBV5-4 to TRBJ2-2, with 7 bases lining up with TRBD2. Sequencing used non-Treg CD4+ T cells sorted from blood. The DNA for the CDR3 is TGTGCCAGCAGCTCGGGGGGAGCAGTCACCGGGGAGCTGTTTTTT. Its translation is CASSSGGAVTGELFF.